This TCR beta chain was found in a study of control samples from healthy donors and cancer patients. This CDR3 comprises 13 residues. The J segment lost 2 bases and the V segment lost 6 bases, leaving 3 bases of the junction unmatched. Germline V gives CDR1 SNHLY, CDR2 FYNNEI. Here immunoSEQ multiplex PCR was the method, and the copy in TCRdb shows in-frame clones only, minus some. The sample has about 120,000 clones, more than 85% seen once; the top ten hold more than 2%. The sequence derives from a man aged 25-45 years in good health. Sequences were obtained from blood. V gene TRBV2 combines with J gene TRBJ1-1; 7 bases match TRBD1. CDR3 in amino acids: CASRGQVNTEAFF. CDR3 in DNA: TGTGCCAGCAGAGGACAGGTTAACACTGAAGCTTTCTTT.